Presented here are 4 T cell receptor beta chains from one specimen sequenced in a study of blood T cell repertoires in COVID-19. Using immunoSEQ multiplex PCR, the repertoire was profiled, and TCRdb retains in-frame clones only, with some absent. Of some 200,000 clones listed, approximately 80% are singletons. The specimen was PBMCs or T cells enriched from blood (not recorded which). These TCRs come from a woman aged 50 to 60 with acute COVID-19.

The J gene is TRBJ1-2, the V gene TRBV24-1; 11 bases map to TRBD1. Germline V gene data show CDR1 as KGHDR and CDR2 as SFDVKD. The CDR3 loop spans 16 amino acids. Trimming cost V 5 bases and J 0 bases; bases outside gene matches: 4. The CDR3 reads CATSAGQGAANYGYTF. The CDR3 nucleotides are TGTGCCACCAGTGCAGGACAGGGGGCAGCTAACTATGGCTACACCTTC.

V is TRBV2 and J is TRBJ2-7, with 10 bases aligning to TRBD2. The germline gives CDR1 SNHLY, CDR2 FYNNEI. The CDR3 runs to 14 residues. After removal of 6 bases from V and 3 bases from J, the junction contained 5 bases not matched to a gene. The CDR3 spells CASSLAGVRYEQYF. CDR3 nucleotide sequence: TGTGCCAGCAGCCTAGCGGGAGTACGCTACGAGCAGTACTTC.

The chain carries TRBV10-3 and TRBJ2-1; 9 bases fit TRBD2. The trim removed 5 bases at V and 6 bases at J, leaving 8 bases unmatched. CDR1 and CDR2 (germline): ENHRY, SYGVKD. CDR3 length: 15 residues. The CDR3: CAISFSGSSLNEQFF. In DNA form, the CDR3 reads TGTGCCATCAGTTTTAGCGGGAGTTCCCTCAATGAGCAGTTCTTC.

CDR3 sequence reads: CASSPGTGDNSPLHF. CDR3 bases: TGTGCCAGCTCACCCGGGACAGGAGATAATTCACCCCTCCACTTT. This chain uses TRBV18 with TRBJ1-6, with 8 bases identical to TRBD1. The CDR3 is 15 amino acids. V shed 3 bases and J 5 bases; nucleotides not matched to a gene: 3. In germline, CDR1 is KGHSH, CDR2 LQKENI.